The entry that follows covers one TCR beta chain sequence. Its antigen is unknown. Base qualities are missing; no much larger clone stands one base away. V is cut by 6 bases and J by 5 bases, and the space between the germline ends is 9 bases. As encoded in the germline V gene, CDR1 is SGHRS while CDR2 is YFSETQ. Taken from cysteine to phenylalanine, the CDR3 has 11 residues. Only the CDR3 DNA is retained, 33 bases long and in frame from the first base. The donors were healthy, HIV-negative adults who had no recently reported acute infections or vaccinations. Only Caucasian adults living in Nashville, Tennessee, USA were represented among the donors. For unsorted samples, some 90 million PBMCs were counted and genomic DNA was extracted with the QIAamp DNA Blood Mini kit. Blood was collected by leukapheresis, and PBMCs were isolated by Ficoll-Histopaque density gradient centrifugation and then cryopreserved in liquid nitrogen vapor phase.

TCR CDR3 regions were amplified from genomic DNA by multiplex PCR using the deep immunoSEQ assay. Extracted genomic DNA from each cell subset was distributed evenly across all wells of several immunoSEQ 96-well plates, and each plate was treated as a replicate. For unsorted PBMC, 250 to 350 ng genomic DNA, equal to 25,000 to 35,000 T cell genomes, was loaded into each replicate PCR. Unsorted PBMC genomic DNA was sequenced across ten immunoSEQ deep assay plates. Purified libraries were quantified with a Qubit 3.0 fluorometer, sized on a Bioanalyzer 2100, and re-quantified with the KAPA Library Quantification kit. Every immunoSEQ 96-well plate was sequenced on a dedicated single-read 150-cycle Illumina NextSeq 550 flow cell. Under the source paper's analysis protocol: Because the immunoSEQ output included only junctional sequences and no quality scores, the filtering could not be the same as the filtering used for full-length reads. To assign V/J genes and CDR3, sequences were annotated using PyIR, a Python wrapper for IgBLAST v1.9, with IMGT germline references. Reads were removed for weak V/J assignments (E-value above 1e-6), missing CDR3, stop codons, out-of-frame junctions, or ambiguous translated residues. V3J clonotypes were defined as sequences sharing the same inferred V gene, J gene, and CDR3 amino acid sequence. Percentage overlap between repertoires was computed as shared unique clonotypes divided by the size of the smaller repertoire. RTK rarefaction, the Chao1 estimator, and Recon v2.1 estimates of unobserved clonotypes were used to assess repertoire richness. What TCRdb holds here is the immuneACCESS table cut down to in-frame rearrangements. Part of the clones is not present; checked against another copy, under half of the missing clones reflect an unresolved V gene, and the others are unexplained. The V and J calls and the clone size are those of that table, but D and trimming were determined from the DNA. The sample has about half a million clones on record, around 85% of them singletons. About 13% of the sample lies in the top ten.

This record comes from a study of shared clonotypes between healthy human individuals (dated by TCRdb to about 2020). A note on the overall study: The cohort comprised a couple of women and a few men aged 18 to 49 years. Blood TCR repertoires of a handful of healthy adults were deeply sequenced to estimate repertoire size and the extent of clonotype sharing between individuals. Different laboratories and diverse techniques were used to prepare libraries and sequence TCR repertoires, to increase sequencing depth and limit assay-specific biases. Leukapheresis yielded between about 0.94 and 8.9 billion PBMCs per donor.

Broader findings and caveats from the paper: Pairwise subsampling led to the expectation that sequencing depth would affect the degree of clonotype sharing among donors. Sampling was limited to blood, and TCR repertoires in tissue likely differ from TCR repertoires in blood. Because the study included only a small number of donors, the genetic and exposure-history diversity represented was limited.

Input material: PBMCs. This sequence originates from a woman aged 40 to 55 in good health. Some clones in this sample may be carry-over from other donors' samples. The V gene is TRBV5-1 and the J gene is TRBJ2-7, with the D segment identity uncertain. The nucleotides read TGCGCCAGCACCCACCGGGACGAGCAGTACTTC. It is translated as CASTHRDEQYF.